This section outlines one T cell receptor (beta chain) sequence together with its context. Per germline, CDR1 PRHDT and CDR2 FYEKMQ (reference sequence). Trimming took 4 bases from V and 1 from J, leaving 13 bases between them. The length of the CDR3 is 15 residues. The record originates from a study of blood T cell repertoires in COVID-19. About the study: COVID-19 samples collected from the United States, Italy and Spain covered acute and convalescent phases. Nucleic acid was either cDNA or gDNA, and it came from T cells, B-cell-depleted T cells, or PBMCs.

Generated by immunoSEQ multiplex PCR, the TCRdb table keeps only in-frame clones and is missing some. The data show a few thousand clones, about nine tenths seen once. This clonotype originated in a man aged 45-65 years with active COVID-19. Sequenced sample: peripheral blood. The chain carries TRBV13 and TRBJ1-1; D gene ambiguous. The chain's CDR3 is CASSSPTHGNTEAFF. In DNA, the CDR3 is TGTGCCAGCAGCTCCCCCACTCACGGGAACACTGAAGCTTTCTTT.